One sample yielded the 13 T cell receptor beta chains listed below, sequenced in a study of T-cell memory formation after mild COVID-19. TCRdb passed the 5' RACE reads through MiXCR, listing each CDR3 protein once. Among approximately 340,000 distinct CDR3 sequences, less than 20% were seen once, and the ten largest hold about 22%. The sequencing input was PBMCs or a T cell subset sorted from them (not recorded which). The receptor set was obtained from a man in his late teens or twenties who had mild COVID-19 (a few samples of this study predate the infection). Cell type and time point are not known.

The chain links TRBV3-1 to TRBJ1-1; D gene ambiguous. This CDR3 has 14 amino acids. Per germline, CDR1 LGHDT and CDR2 YNNKEL (reference sequence). V was clipped by 2 bases and J by 1 base, with 8 bases between them. CDR3 nucleotides: TGTGCCAGCAGCCAACGGGCCTCGAACACTGAAGCTTTCTTT. Encoded protein: CASSQRASNTEAFF.

The rearrangement uses TRBV30 and TRBJ2-7; D remains unclear. CDR3 length equals 12 residues. V was cut by 0 bases and J by 4 bases, with 7 bases left in between. From germline, CDR1 is GTSNPN and CDR2 SVGIG (reference sequence). Written as DNA, the CDR3 is TGTGCCTGGAGTGTAGGGCGGTACGAGCAGTACTTC. This sequence encodes CAWSVGRYEQYF.

A few counts support this clonotype. The gene calls are TRBV9 and TRBJ2-3; D perhaps matches TRBD1 (6 bases). V dropped 3 bases and J dropped 0 bases, with 14 bases sitting between them. Per the germline V gene, CDR1 is SGDLS and CDR2 is YYNGEE. The CDR3 runs 16 residues. This CDR3 reads CASSAGAQGSTDTQYF. CDR3 coding DNA: TGTGCCAGCAGCGCAGGGGCTCAGGGGAGCACAGATACGCAGTATTTT.

This clonotype was found a few times. This chain uses TRBV19 with TRBJ2-2; 11 nucleotides agree with TRBD2. CDR3 length: 15 amino acids. Germline CDR1 LNHDA, CDR2 SQIVND (reference sequence). V shed 6 bases and J 4 bases; nucleotides not matched to a gene: 4. The CDR3 reads CASRLAGALTGELFF. The DNA of the CDR3 is TGTGCCAGTAGACTAGCGGGGGCCCTCACCGGGGAGCTGTTTTTT.

This clonotype was picked up a small number of times. The chain links TRBV6-5 to TRBJ1-4; 10 bases agree with TRBD1. The CDR3 covers 14 residues. The trim removed 6 bases at V and 8 bases at J, leaving 6 bases unmatched. Per the germline V gene, CDR1 is MNHEY and CDR2 is SVGAGI. Written as DNA, the CDR3 is TGTGCCAGCAGCAGACAGGGGGCCAAGGAAAAACTGTTTTTT. This codes for CASSRQGAKEKLFF.

This clonotype has just a few counts. This sequence joins TRBV19 and TRBJ2-2; D is perhaps TRBD1 (6 bases). The CDR3 totals 16 residues. Germline V CDR1 and CDR2: LNHDA, SQIVND (reference sequence). With 6 bases removed from V and 2 bases from J, the gap between germline ends came to 16 bases. The CDR3 DNA reads as TGTGCCAGTAGGCACCTAAGGACAGCAAACACCGGGGAGCTGTTTTTT. Protein: CASRHLRTANTGELFF.

The rearrangement links TRBV4-2 to TRBJ1-5; no clear D. The V end was cut by 0 bases, the J end by 0 bases, with 6 bases between. This CDR3 is 15 amino acids long. The germline V gene has CDR1 LGHNA and CDR2 YNFKEQ. The CDR3 protein is CASSQEGYSNQPQHF. CDR3 coding DNA: TGTGCCAGCAGCCAAGAGGGGTATAGCAATCAGCCCCAGCATTTT.

The rearrangement links TRBV29-1 to TRBJ1-2, with D possibly matching TRBD1 (6 bases). In germline, CDR1 is SQVTM, CDR2 ANQGSEA. V was cut by 7 bases and J by 6 bases, with 15 bases left in between. The CDR3 is made up of 12 amino acids. CDR3 in DNA: TGCAGCGCCGAGGGGGTGAAGGATGGCTACACCTTC. Protein product: CSAEGVKDGYTF.

V is TRBV7-8 and J is TRBJ2-1, with 7 bases aligning to TRBD1. Germline lookup yields CDR1 SGHVS and CDR2 FQNEAQ. Trimming took 4 bases from V and 4 from J; bases not matched to a gene: 10. The CDR3 runs 16 residues. In DNA form, the CDR3 reads TGTGCCAGCAGCTACAGACAGGGTCAGGGGTACAATGAGCAGTTCTTC. Protein product: CASSYRQGQGYNEQFF. The complete variable domain, with remaining parts taken from reference TRBV7-8 and TRBJ2-1, reads GAGVSQSPRYKVAKRGQDVALRCDPISGHVSLFWYQQALGQGPEFLTYFQNEAQLDKSGLPSDRFFAERPEGSVSTLKIQRTQQEDSAVYLCASSYRQGQGYNEQFFGPGTRLTVL.

V gene TRBV3-1 combines with J gene TRBJ2-5; D may be TRBD2 (6 bases). The ends were cut back, 4 bases at V and 1 base at J, with 10 bases in the middle. The CDR3 has 14 residues. From germline, CDR1 is LGHDT and CDR2 YNNKEL (reference sequence). The CDR3 nucleotides read TGTGCCAGCAGCCGTGGACTAAGCCAAGAGACCCAGTACTTC. Translation: CASSRGLSQETQYF.

This clonotype was counted a few times. V and J are TRBV28 and TRBJ2-7; a weak D match, TRBD2 (5 bases). This CDR3 contains 12 residues. V lost 8 bases and J lost 6, with 14 bases in between. Germline assignment: CDR1 MDHEN and CDR2 SYDVKM. The CDR3 protein is CASSDPGFEQYV. The CDR3 coding sequence is TGTGCCAGCTCTGACCCGGGGTTCGAGCAGTACGTC.

This clonotype has a handful of counts. This rearrangement joins TRBV10-2 to TRBJ1-2; possibly TRBD1 for D (6 bases). CDR1 and CDR2 (germline): WSHSY, SAAADI. This CDR3 is built from 13 residues. Trimming stripped 2 bases from V and 7 bases from J, with 11 bases between. The CDR3 DNA is TGCGCCAGCAGTGAGCCTGGGGGCGGTGGCTACACCTTC. It codes for CASSEPGGGGYTF.

This CDR3 reads CSASLPGWNTEAFF. In DNA form, the CDR3 reads TGCAGTGCTAGCTTGCCCGGGTGGAACACTGAAGCTTTCTTT. This sequence joins TRBV20-1 and TRBJ1-1; D is uncertain. Deletions cut 3 bases from V and 1 base from J, with 12 bases between. Germline CDR1 DFQATT, CDR2 SNEGSKA (reference sequence). The CDR3 is 14 residues long.